The T cell receptor (beta chain) under discussion was sequenced for a study of OX40 agonist ivuxolimab in advanced cancers. The overall study: Earlier treatment with anti-PD-1, anti-PD-L1 or anti-CTLA-4 was permitted, and under 50% had received some. Study findings and constraints: Dosing at 0.1 to 3.0 mg/kg was accompanied by clonal expansion of CD4+ and CD8+ blood T cells by week 6.

The germline V gene encodes CDR1 SGHKS and CDR2 YYEKEE (reference sequence). There are 13 residues in the CDR3. Trimming cost V 3 bases and J 4 bases; bases outside gene matches: 4. Method: immunoSEQ multiplex PCR; TCRdb's copy keeps in-frame clones and lacks some. The data show approximately 40,000 clones, less than 90% seen once. This clone showed up just once. The antigen remains unidentified. The source of this sequence is an adult with an advanced solid tumor such as melanoma, head and neck, liver or kidney cancer. The chain uses TRBV5-5 and TRBJ2-7, with TRBD1 identical over 7 bases. The specimen was CD4+ or CD8+ T cells sorted from blood, collected in a trial of the OX40 agonist ivuxolimab. The CDR3 nucleotides are TGTGCCAGCAGCTATCAACAGGGGTACGAGCAGTACTTC. Translated, it gives CASSYQQGYEQYF.